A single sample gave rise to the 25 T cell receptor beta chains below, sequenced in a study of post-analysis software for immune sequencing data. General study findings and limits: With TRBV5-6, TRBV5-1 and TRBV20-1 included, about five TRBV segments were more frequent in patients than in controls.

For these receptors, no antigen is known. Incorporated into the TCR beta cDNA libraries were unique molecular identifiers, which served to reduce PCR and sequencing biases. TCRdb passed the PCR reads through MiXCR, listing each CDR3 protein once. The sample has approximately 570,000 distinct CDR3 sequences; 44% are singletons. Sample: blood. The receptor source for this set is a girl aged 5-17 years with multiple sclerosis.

The CDR3 protein is CASRGQGAVGYTF. CDR3 in DNA: TGTGCCAGCAGGGGACAGGGGGCGGTCGGCTACACCTTC. The rearrangement uses TRBV12-3 or TRBV12-4 and TRBJ1-2; 12 nucleotides align to TRBD1. CDR3 length: 13 amino acids. V dropped 6 bases and J dropped 8; count of bases not matched to a gene: 4.

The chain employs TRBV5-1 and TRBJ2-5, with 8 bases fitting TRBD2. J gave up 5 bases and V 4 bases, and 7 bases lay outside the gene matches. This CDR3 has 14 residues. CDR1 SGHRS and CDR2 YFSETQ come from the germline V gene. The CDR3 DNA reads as TGCGCCAGCAGCGGGGGCGGGAGGTTGGAGACCCAGTACTTC. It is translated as CASSGGGRLETQYF.

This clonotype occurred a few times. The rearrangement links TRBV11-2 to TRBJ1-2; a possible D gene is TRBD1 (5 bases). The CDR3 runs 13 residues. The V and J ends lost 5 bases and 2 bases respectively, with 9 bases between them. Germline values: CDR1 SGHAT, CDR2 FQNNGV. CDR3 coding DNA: TGTGCCAGCAGCCACACAGGAAACTATGGCTACACCTTC. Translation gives CASSHTGNYGYTF. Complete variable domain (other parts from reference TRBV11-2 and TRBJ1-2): EAGVAQSPRYKIIEKRQSVAFWCNPISGHATLYWYQQILGQGPKLLIQFQNNGVVDDSQLPKDRFSAERLKGVDSTLKIQPAKLEDSAVYLCASSHTGNYGYTFGSGTRLTVV.

The CDR3, as DNA: TGTGCCAGCAGCGTAGATGCCCCGGGCTACGGGCAGTACTTC. Its translation is CASSVDAPGYGQYF. The J gene is TRBJ2-5, the V gene TRBV9; D uncertain. The CDR3 covers 14 residues. The V gene's germline CDR1 is SGDLS and CDR2 YYNGEE. Trimming left V 0 bases short and J 11 bases short, with 17 bases between.

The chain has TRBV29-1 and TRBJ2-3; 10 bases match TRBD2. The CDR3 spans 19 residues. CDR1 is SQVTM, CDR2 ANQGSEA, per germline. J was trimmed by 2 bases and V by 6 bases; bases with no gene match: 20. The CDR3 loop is CSVGGLAETEGAHTDTQYF. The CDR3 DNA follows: TGCAGCGTCGGCGGACTAGCGGAAACAGAGGGGGCACACACAGATACGCAGTATTTT.

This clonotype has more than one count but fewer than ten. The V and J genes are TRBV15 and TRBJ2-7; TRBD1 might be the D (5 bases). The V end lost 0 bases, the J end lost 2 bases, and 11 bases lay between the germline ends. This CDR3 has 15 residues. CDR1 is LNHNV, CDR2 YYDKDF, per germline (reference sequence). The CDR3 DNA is TGTGCCACCAGCAGAGATCAGGGCCCTGCCTACGAGCAGTACTTC. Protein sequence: CATSRDQGPAYEQYF.

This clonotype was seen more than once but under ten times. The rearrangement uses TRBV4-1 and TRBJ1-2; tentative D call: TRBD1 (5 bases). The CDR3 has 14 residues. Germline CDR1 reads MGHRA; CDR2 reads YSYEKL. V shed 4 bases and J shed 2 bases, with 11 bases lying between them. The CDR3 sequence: CASSLDRWNYGYTF. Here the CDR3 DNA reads TGCGCCAGCAGCCTAGACAGATGGAACTATGGCTACACCTTC.

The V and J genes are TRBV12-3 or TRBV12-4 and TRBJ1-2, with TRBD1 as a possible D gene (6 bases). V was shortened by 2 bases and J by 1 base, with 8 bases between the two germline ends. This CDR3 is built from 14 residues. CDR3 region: CASSLRTVNYGYTF. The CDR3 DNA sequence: TGTGCCAGCAGTTTACGGACAGTTAACTATGGCTACACCTTC.

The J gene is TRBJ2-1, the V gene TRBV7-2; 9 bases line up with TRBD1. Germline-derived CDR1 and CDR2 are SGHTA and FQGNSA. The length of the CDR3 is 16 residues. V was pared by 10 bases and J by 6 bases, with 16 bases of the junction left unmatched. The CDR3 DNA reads TGTGCCACCCCTAATAGGGACAGGGCCCTATTCAATGAGCAGTTCTTC. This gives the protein CATPNRDRALFNEQFF.

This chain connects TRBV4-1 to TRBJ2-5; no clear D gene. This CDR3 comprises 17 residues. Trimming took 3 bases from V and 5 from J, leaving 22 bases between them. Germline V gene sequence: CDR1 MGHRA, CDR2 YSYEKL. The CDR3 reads CASSHDGLPSFGETQYF. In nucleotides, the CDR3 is TGCGCCAGCAGCCATGACGGGCTCCCTTCCTTTGGGGAGACCCAGTACTTC.

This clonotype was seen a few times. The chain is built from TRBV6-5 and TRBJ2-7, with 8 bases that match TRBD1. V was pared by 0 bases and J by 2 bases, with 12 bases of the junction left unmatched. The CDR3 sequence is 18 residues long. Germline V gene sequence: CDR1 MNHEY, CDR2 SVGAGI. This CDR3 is CASSYSPGTGRRPYEQYF. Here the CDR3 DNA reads TGTGCCAGCAGTTACTCTCCCGGGACAGGACGCCGCCCCTACGAGCAGTACTTC.

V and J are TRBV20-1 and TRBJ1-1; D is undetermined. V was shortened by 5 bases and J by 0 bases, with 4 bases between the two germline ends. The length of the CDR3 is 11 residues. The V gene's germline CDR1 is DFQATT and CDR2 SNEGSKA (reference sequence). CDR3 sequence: CSAGVNTEAFF. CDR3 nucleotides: TGCAGTGCTGGCGTGAACACTGAAGCTTTCTTT.

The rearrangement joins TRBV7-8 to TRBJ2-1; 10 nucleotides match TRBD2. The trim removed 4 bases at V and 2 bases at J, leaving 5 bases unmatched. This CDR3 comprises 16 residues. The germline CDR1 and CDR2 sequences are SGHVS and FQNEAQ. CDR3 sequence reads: CASSSPSGGAYNEQFF. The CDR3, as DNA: TGTGCCAGCAGCTCCCCAAGCGGGGGGGCCTACAATGAGCAGTTCTTC.

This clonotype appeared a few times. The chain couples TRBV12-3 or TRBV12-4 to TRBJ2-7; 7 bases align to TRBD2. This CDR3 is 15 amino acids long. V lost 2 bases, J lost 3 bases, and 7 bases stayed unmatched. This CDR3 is CASSLPPGGYYEQYF. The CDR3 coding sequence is TGTGCCAGCAGTTTACCCCCGGGGGGATACTACGAGCAGTACTTC.

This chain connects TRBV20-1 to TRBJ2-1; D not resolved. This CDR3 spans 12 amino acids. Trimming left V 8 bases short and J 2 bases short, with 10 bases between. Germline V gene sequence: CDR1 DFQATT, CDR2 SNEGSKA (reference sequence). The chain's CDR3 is CSSLGPYNEQFF. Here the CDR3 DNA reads TGCAGTAGTTTAGGGCCCTACAATGAGCAGTTCTTC.

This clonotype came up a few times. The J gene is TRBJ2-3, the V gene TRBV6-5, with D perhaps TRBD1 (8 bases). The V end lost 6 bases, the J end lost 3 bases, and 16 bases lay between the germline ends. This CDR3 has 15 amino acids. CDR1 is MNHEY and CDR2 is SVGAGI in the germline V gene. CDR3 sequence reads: CASRQGGVRTDTQYF. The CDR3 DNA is TGTGCCAGCAGACAGGGGGGGGTGAGGACAGATACGCAGTATTTT.

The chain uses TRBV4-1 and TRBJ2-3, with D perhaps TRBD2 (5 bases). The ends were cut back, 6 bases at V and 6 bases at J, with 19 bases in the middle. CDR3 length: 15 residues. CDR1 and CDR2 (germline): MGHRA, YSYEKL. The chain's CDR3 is CASRSEATNRDTQYF. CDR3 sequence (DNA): TGCGCCAGCAGGTCAGAGGCGACTAACCGTGATACGCAGTATTTT.

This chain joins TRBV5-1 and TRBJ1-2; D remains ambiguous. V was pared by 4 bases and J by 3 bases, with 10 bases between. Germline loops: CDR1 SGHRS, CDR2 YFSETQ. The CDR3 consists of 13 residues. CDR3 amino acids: CASSPARDYGYTF. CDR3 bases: TGCGCCAGCAGCCCGGCTAGGGACTATGGCTACACCTTC.

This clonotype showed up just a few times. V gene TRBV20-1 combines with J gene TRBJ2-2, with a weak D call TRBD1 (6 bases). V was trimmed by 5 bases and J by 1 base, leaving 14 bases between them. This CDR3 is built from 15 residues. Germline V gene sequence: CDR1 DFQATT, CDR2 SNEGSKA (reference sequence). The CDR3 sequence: CSAQQGIKNTGELFF. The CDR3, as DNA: TGCAGTGCTCAACAGGGAATAAAGAACACCGGGGAGCTGTTTTTT.

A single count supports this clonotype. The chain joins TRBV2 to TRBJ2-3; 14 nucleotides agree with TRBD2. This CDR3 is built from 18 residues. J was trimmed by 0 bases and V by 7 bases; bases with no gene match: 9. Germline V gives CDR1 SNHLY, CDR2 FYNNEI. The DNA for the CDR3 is TGTGCCAGCACCCTAGGGACTAGCGGGAGTCTCAGCACAGATACGCAGTATTTT. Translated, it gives CASTLGTSGSLSTDTQYF.

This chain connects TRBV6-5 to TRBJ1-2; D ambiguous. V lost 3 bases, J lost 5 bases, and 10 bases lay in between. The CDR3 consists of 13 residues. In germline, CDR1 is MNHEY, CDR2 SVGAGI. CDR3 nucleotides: TGTGCCAGCAGTTATAGGCCCCCGTATGGCTACACCTTC. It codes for CASSYRPPYGYTF.

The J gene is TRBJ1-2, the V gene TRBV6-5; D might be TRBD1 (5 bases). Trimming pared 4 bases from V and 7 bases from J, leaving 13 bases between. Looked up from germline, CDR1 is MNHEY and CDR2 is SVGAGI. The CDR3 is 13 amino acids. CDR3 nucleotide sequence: TGTGCCAGCAGTTCCATGGACAACCCTGGCTACACCTTC. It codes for CASSSMDNPGYTF.

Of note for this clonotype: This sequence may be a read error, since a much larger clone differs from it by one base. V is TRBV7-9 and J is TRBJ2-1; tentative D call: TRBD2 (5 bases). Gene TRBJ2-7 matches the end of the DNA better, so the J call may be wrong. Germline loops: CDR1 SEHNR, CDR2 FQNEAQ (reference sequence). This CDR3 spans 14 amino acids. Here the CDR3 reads CASSLNGGTNEQYF. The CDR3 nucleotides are TGTGCCAGCAGCTTAAATGGAGGCACCAATGAGCAGTACTTC.

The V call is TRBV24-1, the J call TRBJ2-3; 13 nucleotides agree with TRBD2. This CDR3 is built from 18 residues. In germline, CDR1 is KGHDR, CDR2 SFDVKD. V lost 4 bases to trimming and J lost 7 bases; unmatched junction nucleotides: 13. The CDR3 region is CATSDPPGTSGTPHTQYF. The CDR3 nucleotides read TGTGCCACCAGTGACCCCCCCGGGACTAGCGGGACCCCACATACGCAGTATTTT.

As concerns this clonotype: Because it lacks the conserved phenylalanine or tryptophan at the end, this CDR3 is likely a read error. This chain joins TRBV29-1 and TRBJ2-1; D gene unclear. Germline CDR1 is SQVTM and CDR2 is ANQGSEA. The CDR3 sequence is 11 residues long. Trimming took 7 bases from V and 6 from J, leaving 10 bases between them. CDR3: CSGTIRNEQFC. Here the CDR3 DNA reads TGCAGCGGCACAATTCGCAATGAGCAGTTCTGC.